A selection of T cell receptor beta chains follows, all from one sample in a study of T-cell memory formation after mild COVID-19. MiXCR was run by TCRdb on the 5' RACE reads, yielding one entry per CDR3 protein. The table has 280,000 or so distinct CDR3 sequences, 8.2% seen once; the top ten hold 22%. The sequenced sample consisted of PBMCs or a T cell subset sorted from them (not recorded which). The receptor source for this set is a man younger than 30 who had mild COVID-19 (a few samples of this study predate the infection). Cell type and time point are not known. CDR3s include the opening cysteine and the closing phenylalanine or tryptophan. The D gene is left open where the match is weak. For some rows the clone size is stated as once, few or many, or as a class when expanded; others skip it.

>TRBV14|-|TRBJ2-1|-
TGTGCCAGCAGCCTAAGGGGTCCGGGGGGCCGGGGTAATGAGCAGTTCTTC
CASSLRGPGGRGNEQFF
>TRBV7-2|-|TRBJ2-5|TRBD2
TGTGCCAGCAGCCTTAGCGGGGGGGAAGAGACCCAGTACTTC
CASSLSGGEETQYF
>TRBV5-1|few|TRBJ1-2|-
TGCGCCAGCAGTAGGACAGCCCTTTATGGCTACACCTTC
CASSRTALYGYTF
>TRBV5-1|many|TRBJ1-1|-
TGCGCCAGCCGGGACACGAATCCGAACACTGAAGCTTTCTTT
CASRDTNPNTEAFF
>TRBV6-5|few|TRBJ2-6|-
TGTGCCAGCAGTTACTCGATCGGCCCGGAGGTCAACGTCCTGACTTTC
CASSYSIGPEVNVLTF
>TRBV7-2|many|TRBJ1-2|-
TGTGCCAGCAGCTTAGCACAGGGCCGTGGCTACACCTTC
CASSLAQGRGYTF
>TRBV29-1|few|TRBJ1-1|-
TGCAGCGTTTGTTCCCAAACCCCCGAAGCTTTCTTT
CSVCSQTPEAFF
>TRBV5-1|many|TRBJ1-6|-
TGCGCCAGCAGCTTACTCCCGGGCCGCAATTCACCCCTCCACTTT
CASSLLPGRNSPLHF
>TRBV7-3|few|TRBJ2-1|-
TGTGCCAGCAGCTCACAGGCAGGGACCTACAATGAGCAGTTCTTC
CASSSQAGTYNEQFF
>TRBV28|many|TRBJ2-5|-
TGTGCCAGCAGTCTAACGGACAGGAGGGGAGAGACCCAGTACTTC
CASSLTDRRGETQYF
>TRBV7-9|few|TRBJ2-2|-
TGTGCCAGCAGCTCAATCCTCCGGGAGCTGTTTTTT
CASSSILRELFF
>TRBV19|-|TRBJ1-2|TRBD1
TGTGCCAGTAGTGCCGGGACAGGGGGCGACTATGGCTACACCTTC
CASSAGTGGDYGYTF
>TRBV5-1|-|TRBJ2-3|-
TGCGCCAGCAGCTGGGGTCTAGCCTCAGATACGCAGTATTTT
CASSWGLASDTQYF
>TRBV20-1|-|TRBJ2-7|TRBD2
TGCAGTGCTAGACTAGCGGGCTACGAGCAGTACTTC
CSARLAGYEQYF
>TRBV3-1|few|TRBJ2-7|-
TGTGCCAGCAGCCAAGGTTACTCCTACGAGCAGTACTTC
CASSQGYSYEQYF
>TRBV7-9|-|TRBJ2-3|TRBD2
TGTGCCAGCAGCCGACGACTAGCGGGGACTCCAGATACGCAGTATTTT
CASSRRLAGTPDTQYF
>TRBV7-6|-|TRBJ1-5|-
TGTGCCAGCAGCTTAGGGACAAATCAGCCCCAGCATTTT
CASSLGTNQPQHF
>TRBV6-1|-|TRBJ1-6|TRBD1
TGTGCCAGCAACCACCTGGGACAGGGGGATTCACCCCTCCACTTT
CASNHLGQGDSPLHF
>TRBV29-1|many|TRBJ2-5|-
TGCAGCGTTGAATACGCTCCCTTTGAAGCGGAGAAGCAGTACTTC
CSVEYAPFEAEKQYF
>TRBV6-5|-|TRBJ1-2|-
TGTGCCAGCAGATCAAAAACAGGATGGCATGGCTACACCTTC
CASRSKTGWHGYTF
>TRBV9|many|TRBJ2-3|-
TGTGCCAGCAGCTCAGCTGGGGGTAGCACAGATACGCAGTATTTT
CASSSAGGSTDTQYF
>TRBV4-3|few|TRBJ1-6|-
TGCGCCAGCAGCCAAGATCGATGGGGATTCGGTGGGACACCCCTCCACTTT
CASSQDRWGFGGTPLHF
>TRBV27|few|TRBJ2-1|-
TGTGCCAGCAGTTTCACCTTATTCAATGAGCAGTTCTTC
CASSFTLFNEQFF
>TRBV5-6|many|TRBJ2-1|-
TGTGCCAGCCTCCGTGGGCCGTCCTACAATGAGCAGTTCTTC
CASLRGPSYNEQFF
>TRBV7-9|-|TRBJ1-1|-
TGTGCCAGCAGCTTAGGGACCTGGGAAGCTTTCTTT
CASSLGTWEAFF
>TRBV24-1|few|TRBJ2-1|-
TGTGCCACCAGTGATTGGCGGAGGGGCAATGAGCAGTTCTTC
CATSDWRRGNEQFF
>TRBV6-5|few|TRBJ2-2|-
TGTGCCAGCAGTTACTCTCGGGTGGGGACCGGGGAGCTGTTTTTT
CASSYSRVGTGELFF
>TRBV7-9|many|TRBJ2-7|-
TGTGCCAGCAGCTTATCGCAGGCTTCATACGAGCAGTACTTC
CASSLSQASYEQYF
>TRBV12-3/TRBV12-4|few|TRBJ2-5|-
TGTGCCAGCATTGGGACAAATGATCAAGAGACCCAGTACTTC
CASIGTNDQETQYF